The 4 T cell receptor beta chains below all came from one sample that was sequenced in a study of shared clonotypes between healthy human individuals (dated by TCRdb to 2019 to 2021). Library prep was done by the immunoSEQ multiplex PCR assay. The table was pulled from immuneACCESS by TCRdb, which kept in-frame rearrangements only. Such tables lose some clones; where checked, under half of the loss comes from unresolved V genes, and the rest has no known cause. The sample table contains about 1.5 million clones; only one count was recorded for approximately 98% of them. Roughly 0.45% of the sample rests with the top ten. Sequenced: naive CD4+ T cells sorted from blood. The sample's cell subset or site label is to be understood as: CD45RA+ positively selected. Receptors were obtained from a man younger than 45 in good health.

The chain carries TRBV2 and TRBJ2-5; 9 nucleotides match TRBD1. Per germline, CDR1 SNHLY and CDR2 FYNNEI. The ends lost 9 bases at V and 2 bases at J; junction bases unmatched: 10. The CDR3 covers 15 residues. The CDR3 loop reads CARILRQGGQETQYF. CDR3 in DNA: TGTGCCAGAATTCTTAGACAGGGGGGACAAGAGACCCAGTACTTC.

This chain joins TRBV6-1 and TRBJ2-1; unclear D gene. V was shortened by 2 bases and J by 14 bases, with 16 bases between the two germline ends. Germline CDR1 reads MNHNS; CDR2 reads SASEGT. This CDR3 region has 13 residues. CDR3 sequence: CASSENAYQQKFF. The CDR3 nucleotides are TGTGCCAGCAGTGAAAATGCCTACCAGCAAAAGTTCTTC.

The chain couples TRBV7-9 to TRBJ1-2; 7 bases agree with TRBD1. CDR3 length: 14 residues. In germline, CDR1 is SEHNR, CDR2 FQNEAQ (reference sequence). V trimming: 2 bases; J trimming: 3 bases; junction bases outside the gene matches: 3. The CDR3 region has the DNA TGTGCCAGCAGCTTAATAGGGGGCGACTATGGCTACACCTTC. Its translation: CASSLIGGDYGYTF.

This chain connects TRBV5-1 to TRBJ2-1; 7 bases line up with TRBD2. Unmatched junction bases numbered 5, after V lost 4 bases and J lost 4 bases. The length of the CDR3 is 14 residues. Germline V CDR1 and CDR2: SGHRS, YFSETQ. For the CDR3, the DNA is TGCGCCAGCAGCGACGGGAGGTATTACAATGAGCAGTTCTTC. Translation: CASSDGRYYNEQFF. Based on the CDR3 plus reference TRBV5-1 and TRBJ2-1, the full variable domain is KAGVTQTPRYLIKTRGQQVTLSCSPISGHRSVSWYQQTPGQGLQFLFEYFSETQRNKGNFPGRFSGRQFSNSRSEMNVSTLELGDSALYLCASSDGRYYNEQFFGPGTRLTVL.